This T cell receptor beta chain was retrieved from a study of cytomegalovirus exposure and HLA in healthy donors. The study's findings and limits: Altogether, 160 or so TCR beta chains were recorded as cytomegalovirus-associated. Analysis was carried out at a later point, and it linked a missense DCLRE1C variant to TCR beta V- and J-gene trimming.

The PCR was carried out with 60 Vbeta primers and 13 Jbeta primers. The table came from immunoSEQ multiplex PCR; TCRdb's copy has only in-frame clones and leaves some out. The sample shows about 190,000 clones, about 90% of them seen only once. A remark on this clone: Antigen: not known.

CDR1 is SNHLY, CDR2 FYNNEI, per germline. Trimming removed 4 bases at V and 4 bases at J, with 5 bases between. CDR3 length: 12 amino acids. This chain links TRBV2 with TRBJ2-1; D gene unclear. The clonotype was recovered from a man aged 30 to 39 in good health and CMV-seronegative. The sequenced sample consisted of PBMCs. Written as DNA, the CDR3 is TGTGCCAGCAGTGCAGATTACAATGAGCAGTTCTTC. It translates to CASSADYNEQFF.